A selection of T cell receptor beta chains follows, all from one sample in a study of cytomegalovirus exposure and HLA in healthy donors. Assay used: immunoSEQ multiplex PCR; TCRdb lists only in-frame clones, some missing. The repertoire holds about 150,000 clones, with approximately 81% as singletons. Specimen: PBMCs. These receptors all stem from a woman aged 18-35 years in good health and CMV-seronegative. The CDR3 runs from the conserved cysteine through the conserved F or W. The D gene is left open where the match is weak. Clone size is stated in some rows and not others, as once, few, many or a class when expanded.

size	V	J	D	DNA	CDR3
NA	TRBV28	TRBJ2-1	TRBD1	TGTGCCAGCCTCTTGGCAGGGGGCAATGAGCAGTTCTTC	CASLLAGGNEQFF
NA	TRBV7-3	TRBJ2-1	TRBD2	TGTGCCAGCAGCTTCTATAGCGGGAGCTCCTACAATGAGCAGTTCTTC	CASSFYSGSSYNEQFF
NA	TRBV6-5	TRBJ2-1	NA	TGTGCCAGCAGTTACACCGGCGGGCGCTCCTACAATGAGCAGTTCTTC	CASSYTGGRSYNEQFF
NA	TRBV5-4	TRBJ2-5	TRBD2	TGTGCCAGCAGCTTGGTACTAGCGGGAGGAGAGACCCAGTACTTC	CASSLVLAGGETQYF
NA	TRBV5-4	TRBJ2-2	NA	TGTGCCAGCAGCACGCGTCCCGGGGAGCTGTTTTTT	CASSTRPGELFF
NA	TRBV30	TRBJ1-6	TRBD1	TGTGCCTGGAGTTCAGGGGGTAAGAATTCACCCCTCCACTTT	CAWSSGGKNSPLHF
NA	TRBV5-5	TRBJ1-1	NA	TGTGCCAGCAGCTTGTGCAGGGGGAACACTGAAGCTTTCTTT	CASSLCRGNTEAFF
NA	TRBV28	TRBJ1-3	TRBD1	TGTGCCAGCATCCCACAGGGGGCGGGAAACACCATATATTTT	CASIPQGAGNTIYF
NA	TRBV27	TRBJ2-2	NA	TGTGCCAGCAGGCCCGACGGCTGGAGCACCGGGGAGCTGTTTTTT	CASRPDGWSTGELFF
NA	TRBV7-2	TRBJ1-1	TRBD1	TGTGCCAGCAGAACCGGGACAGGGGGCACTGAAGCTTTCTTT	CASRTGTGGTEAFF
NA	TRBV6-5	TRBJ2-7	NA	TGTGCCAGCAGTTACTCCCTCGGGCGGGTCAGCTACGAGCAGTACTTC	CASSYSLGRVSYEQYF
once	TRBV28	TRBJ2-1	TRBD2	TGTGCCAGCTCTTTAACGGCTAGCGGGAGTGATGAGCAGTTCTTC	CASSLTASGSDEQFF
NA	TRBV29-1	TRBJ2-5	NA	TGCAGCGTTGCCCCAGGTAACCAAGAGACCCAGTACTTC	CSVAPGNQETQYF
NA	TRBV6-6	TRBJ1-6	TRBD1	TGTGCCAGCAGTCTCGCCGACAGGGGGAATTCACCCCTCCACTTT	CASSLADRGNSPLHF
NA	TRBV28	TRBJ1-1	TRBD1	TGTGCCAGCAGTTCTCTTCAAAGGGGGCTAGACACTGAAGCTTTCTTT	CASSSLQRGLDTEAFF
few	TRBV19	TRBJ1-1	NA	TGTGCCAGTAGTAGCCCGACGGGGGGGGTCACTGAAGCTTTCTTT	CASSSPTGGVTEAFF
NA	TRBV5-1	TRBJ2-2	NA	TGCGCCAGCAGCCCCGGACACCCGAACACCGGGGAGCTGTTTTTT	CASSPGHPNTGELFF
once	TRBV5-8	TRBJ2-1	TRBD1	TGTGCCAGCAGCTGGGGACAGGGGACCTACAATGAGCAGTTCTTC	CASSWGQGTYNEQFF
NA	TRBV10-3	TRBJ1-2	NA	TGTGCCATCAGTCGCGAATATAGCCGGGGGACCGGGTATGGCTACACCTTC	CAISREYSRGTGYGYTF
NA	TRBV4-2	TRBJ2-2	TRBD2	TGTGCCAGCAGCCAAGATGGGCGGGGGAGGTCGAACACCGGGGAGCTGTTTTTT	CASSQDGRGRSNTGELFF
NA	TRBV11-2	TRBJ1-2	TRBD1	TGTGCCAGCAGCCCGGGACAGACTTATGGCTACACCTTC	CASSPGQTYGYTF
NA	TRBV7-9	TRBJ2-7	TRBD2	TGTGCCAGCAGCTCGACTAGCGGGAACGAGCAGTACTTC	CASSSTSGNEQYF
once	TRBV6-5	TRBJ2-3	NA	TGTGCCAGCAGTCCGACACCTAGCACAGATACGCAGTATTTT	CASSPTPSTDTQYF
NA	TRBV7-2	TRBJ2-3	TRBD1	TGTGCCAGCAGCTTAGCTGGGACAGGGAGTACGCAGTATTTT	CASSLAGTGSTQYF
NA	TRBV2	TRBJ1-5	TRBD1	TGTGCCAGCAGCGGGGACAGGGGGATCAATCAGCCCCAGCATTTT	CASSGDRGINQPQHF
NA	TRBV28	TRBJ2-6	NA	TGTGCCAGCAGTTCAGGGGACGTGCACTACTCTGGGGCCAACGTCCTGACTTTC	CASSSGDVHYSGANVLTF
NA	TRBV28	TRBJ2-5	TRBD1	TGTGCCAGCAGCGGACAGGGGGTGCAAGAGACCCAGTACTTC	CASSGQGVQETQYF
NA	TRBV7-2	TRBJ2-2	NA	TGTGCCAGCAGCCCCTCTAGCAAGGCCGGGGAGCTGTTTTTT	CASSPSSKAGELFF
NA	TRBV5-4	TRBJ1-2	TRBD1	TGTGCCAGCAGCCCCCGGACAGGGGGCCTCTATGGCTACACCTTC	CASSPRTGGLYGYTF
NA	TRBV18	TRBJ1-2	TRBD1	TGTGCCAGCTCCCCAACAGGGGGTTTGGACTATGGCTACACCTTC	CASSPTGGLDYGYTF
NA	TRBV7-8	TRBJ1-5	TRBD1	TGTGCCAGCAGCTTAGCGCCCAGGACAGGGGGGTCTCAGCCCCAGCATTTT	CASSLAPRTGGSQPQHF
NA	TRBV18	TRBJ2-1	TRBD2	TGTGCCAGCTCACCGCAGCGGGAGGAGCAGTTCTTC	CASSPQREEQFF
NA	TRBV27	TRBJ2-7	NA	TGTGCCAGCAGCAGTTACTACGAGCAGTACTTC	CASSSYYEQYF
NA	TRBV29-1	TRBJ1-4	TRBD1	TGCAGCGTCCGCGGGACAGGGGCTAATGAAAAACTGTTTTTT	CSVRGTGANEKLFF
once	TRBV7-9	TRBJ2-1	TRBD1	TGTTCCAGCAGCGGGACAGGGGGCCCTAACTACAATGAGCAGTTCTTC	CSSSGTGGPNYNEQFF
NA	TRBV9	TRBJ1-1	NA	TGTGCCAGCAGCCCAGTTCAGGGATTGAACACTGAAGCTTTCTTT	CASSPVQGLNTEAFF
NA	TRBV7-2	TRBJ1-5	NA	TGTGCCAGCAGCTGGACGGGAAGGGGCAATCAGCCCCAGCATTTT	CASSWTGRGNQPQHF
NA	TRBV27	TRBJ2-7	NA	TGTGCCAGCAGTTCTCCTTTCTACGAGCAGTACTTC	CASSSPFYEQYF
NA	TRBV13	TRBJ2-7	TRBD2	TGTGCCAGCAGCTTACGGGACTACCTCTCCTACGAGCAGTACTTC	CASSLRDYLSYEQYF
NA	TRBV19	TRBJ2-1	NA	TGTGCCAGTGGGATAAGCCTGGGGCGGAATGAGCAGTTCTTC	CASGISLGRNEQFF
once	TRBV30	TRBJ2-7	TRBD1	TGTGCCTGGAGCCCGGGACAGTACGAGCAGTACTTC	CAWSPGQYEQYF
NA	TRBV7-2	TRBJ2-1	TRBD2	TGTGCCAGCAGCTCCCGACTAGCGGGGGGGCTAGAGCAGTTCTTC	CASSSRLAGGLEQFF
NA	TRBV19	TRBJ2-3	NA	TGTGCCAGTAGTCGCGACGTCGGGTTGAGCACAGATACGCAGTATTTT	CASSRDVGLSTDTQYF
few	TRBV18	TRBJ1-3	TRBD1	TGTGCCAGCTCCTTCGGACAGGAAATCTCTGGAAACACCATATATTTT	CASSFGQEISGNTIYF
NA	TRBV4-1	TRBJ2-4	TRBD1	TGCGCCAGCAGCCCAGAGGGGGCCTCCCTCGACATTCAGTACTTC	CASSPEGASLDIQYF
NA	TRBV5-1	TRBJ1-2	TRBD1	TGCGCCAGCAGCTTGGCCGGGACAGGGGGTTTTGGCTACACCTTC	CASSLAGTGGFGYTF
few	TRBV10-3	TRBJ1-4	TRBD1	TGTGCCATCAGTGAACAGGGGAGGAATGAAAAACTGTTTTTT	CAISEQGRNEKLFF
NA	TRBV28	TRBJ2-7	NA	TGTGCCAGCAGTTTGCGTCTGAGCTCCTACGAGCAGTACTTC	CASSLRLSSYEQYF
NA	TRBV13	TRBJ2-3	NA	TGTGCCAGCAGTCTGGGGGGGGCGCCTAGCACAGATACGCAGTATTTT	CASSLGGAPSTDTQYF
NA	TRBV2	TRBJ1-2	NA	TGTGCCAGCAGTGAACGGCGGGAGGTGTTCTTTCGTGGCTACACCTTC	CASSERREVFFRGYTF
NA	TRBV27	TRBJ1-4	TRBD1	TGTGCCAGCAGTCCACAAAGGGGGCGAACTAATGAAAAACTGTTTTTT	CASSPQRGRTNEKLFF